The 16 T cell receptor beta chains given below trace back to one sample, sequenced in a study of OX40 agonist ivuxolimab in advanced cancers. Some clones are missing from TCRdb's copy, which holds only in-frame ones; the method was immunoSEQ multiplex PCR. The table shows some 44,000 clones, with 75% to 90% occurring only once. Sequenced here: CD4+ or CD8+ T cells sorted from blood, sampled in a trial of the OX40 agonist ivuxolimab. Every receptor here comes from an adult with an advanced solid tumor such as melanoma, head and neck, liver or kidney cancer.

This clone was observed once. This chain connects TRBV7-2 to TRBJ2-7; no firm D call. The CDR3 is 12 amino acids. V shed 5 bases and J shed 5 bases, with 10 bases lying between them. Per the germline V gene, CDR1 is SGHTA and CDR2 is FQGNSA. In DNA, the CDR3 is TGTGCCAGCAGCAGGGTACCCCACGAGCAGTACTTC. Encoded protein: CASSRVPHEQYF.

V and J are TRBV11-2 and TRBJ1-5, with 7 positions matching TRBD1. CDR3 length: 13 amino acids. Trimming took 5 bases from V and 12 from J; bases not matched to a gene: 10. The germline V gene encodes CDR1 SGHAT and CDR2 FQNNGV. CDR3 nucleotide sequence: TGTGCCAGCAGCACCACTCGACAGGGCCTCCAGCATTTT. Encoded protein: CASSTTRQGLQHF.

The chain combines TRBV9 with TRBJ2-7; 11 bases fit TRBD2. The V segment lost 4 bases and the J segment 2 bases; nucleotides outside the gene matches: 5. CDR3 length equals 15 residues. Looked up from germline, CDR1 is SGDLS and CDR2 is YYNGEE. CDR3 sequence reads: CASSPLSGGAYEQYF. The CDR3 coding sequence is TGTGCCAGCAGCCCCCTTAGCGGGGGGGCCTACGAGCAGTACTTC.

Regarding this clone: This CDR3 is missing its conserved last phenylalanine or tryptophan, likely due to a read error. It is unclear where the CDR3 begins or ends on the DNA, so no DNA is shown, and the CDR3 is as TCRdb lists it. The chain joins TRBV18 to TRBJ2-3; the D call of TRBD2 is as the table states it, not checked on the DNA. Germline V gene data show CDR1 as KGHSH and CDR2 as LQKENI. The CDR3 extends over 12 residues, inclusive of both ends. The CDR3 loop is CASSPGLAGVTA.

The chain couples TRBV5-4 to TRBJ2-5; 9 bases match TRBD2. Unmatched junction bases numbered 12, after V lost 4 bases and J lost 5 bases. CDR3 size: 16 residues. Germline CDR1 SGHNT, CDR2 YYREEE (reference sequence). The chain's CDR3 is CASSPRTASGAETQYF. The CDR3 region has the DNA TGTGCCAGCAGCCCTCGAACGGCTAGCGGGGCGGAGACCCAGTACTTC.

The CDR3 is CASSLVRGTDQETQYF. CDR3 coding DNA: TGTGCCAGCAGCTTGGTTCGAGGGACAGATCAAGAGACCCAGTACTTC. This chain uses TRBV5-6 with TRBJ2-5; 7 nucleotides match TRBD1. The CDR3 is 16 amino acids. Germline-derived CDR1 and CDR2 are SGHDT and YYEEEE. Trimming cost V 0 bases and J 2 bases; bases outside gene matches: 7.

V is TRBV5-4 and J is TRBJ2-5, with a tentative D call TRBD2 (6 bases). Germline values: CDR1 SGHNT, CDR2 YYREEE (reference sequence). CDR3 length equals 14 residues. Trimming removed 1 base from V and 6 bases from J, with 13 bases in between. The DNA of the CDR3 is TGTGCCAGCAGCTTGTCCGGGGGAGGAAAGACCCAGTACTTC. It yields the protein CASSLSGGGKTQYF.

The rearrangement joins TRBV5-4 to TRBJ2-3; 9 positions agree with TRBD2. The germline V gene encodes CDR1 SGHNT and CDR2 YYREEE (reference sequence). There are 16 residues in the CDR3. The ends lost 1 base at V and 0 bases at J; junction bases unmatched: 3. CDR3 loop: CASSLKTSGSTDTQYF. In DNA, the CDR3 is TGTGCCAGCAGCTTGAAAACTAGCGGGAGCACAGATACGCAGTATTTT.

This rearrangement joins TRBV2 to TRBJ2-6; D is ambiguous. The V gene lost 6 bases and the J gene lost 3 bases, with 18 bases spanning the gap. CDR1 is SNHLY, CDR2 FYNNEI, per germline. This CDR3 contains 17 residues. For the CDR3, the DNA is TGTGCCAGCAGGCGCCCCGGATCTGAAGGTGGGGCCAACGTCCTGACTTTC. This sequence encodes CASRRPGSEGGANVLTF.

The rearrangement links TRBV30 to TRBJ1-6, with unresolved D. Trimming removed 1 base at V and 6 bases at J, with 1 base between. The germline CDR1 and CDR2 sequences are GTSNPN and SVGIG (reference sequence). The CDR3 is 11 residues long. CDR3 loop: CAWSANSPLHF. CDR3 DNA sequence: TGTGCCTGGAGTGCTAATTCACCCCTCCACTTT.

The CDR3 region is CASSLQGEKLFF. CDR3 DNA: TGTGCCAGCAGCCTCCAGGGGGAAAAACTGTTTTTT. The chain links TRBV11-2 to TRBJ1-4; weak D call: TRBD1 (6 bases). The germline CDR1 and CDR2 sequences are SGHAT and FQNNGV. CDR3 length equals 12 residues. V was clipped by 5 bases and J by 8 bases, with 9 bases between them.

V gene TRBV7-2 combines with J gene TRBJ2-3, with 13 bases identical to TRBD2. Germline CDR1 and CDR2: SGHTA and FQGNSA. The length of the CDR3 is 16 residues. The V segment lost 5 bases and the J segment 9 bases; nucleotides outside the gene matches: 11. CDR3 region: CASSLQIVGLAGTQYF. CDR3 in DNA: TGTGCCAGCAGCCTACAAATTGTGGGACTAGCGGGAACGCAGTATTTT. The variable domain in full, completed from reference TRBV7-2 and TRBJ2-3, reads GAGVSQSPSNKVTEKGKDVELRCDPISGHTALYWYRQSLGQGLEFLIYFQGNSAPDKSGLPSDRFSAERTGGSVSTLTIQRTQQEDSAVYLCASSLQIVGLAGTQYFGPGTRLTVL.

This rearrangement joins TRBV5-4 to TRBJ2-1, with 8 bases identical to TRBD2. V was clipped by 0 bases and J by 6 bases; unmatched bases: 11. Germline V lookup: CDR1 SGHNT, CDR2 YYREEE (reference sequence). The CDR3 covers 17 residues. CDR3 region: CASSLARRSGSVNEQFF. The CDR3 DNA reads TGTGCCAGCAGCTTGGCCCGGAGAAGCGGGAGTGTCAATGAGCAGTTCTTC.

V gene TRBV12-5 combines with J gene TRBJ2-5; D is uncertain. Germline lookup yields CDR1 LGHNT and CDR2 FRNRAP. This CDR3 contains 12 residues. The ends were cut back, 7 bases at V and 2 bases at J, with 8 bases in the middle. CDR3 amino acids: CASASGQETQYF. Here the CDR3 DNA reads TGTGCTAGTGCCTCTGGGCAAGAGACCCAGTACTTC.

This chain joins TRBV10-3 and TRBJ2-3; the D is unclear. The CDR3 covers 14 residues. In germline, CDR1 is ENHRY, CDR2 SYGVKD. V lost 1 base and J lost 2, with 7 bases in between. The CDR3 is CAISEYGNTDTQYF. CDR3 nucleotides: TGTGCCATCAGTGAGTACGGAAACACAGATACGCAGTATTTT.

The V gene is TRBV4-3, the J gene TRBJ2-1; no reliable D call. Germline CDR1 is LGHNA and CDR2 is YSLEER. Trimming shortened V by 6 bases and J by 0 bases, and 9 bases separated the two germline ends. The length of the CDR3 is 14 residues. This chain's CDR3 is CASSRGDSYNEQFF. CDR3 sequence (DNA): TGCGCCAGCAGTCGCGGCGACTCCTACAATGAGCAGTTCTTC.